A selection of T cell receptor beta chains follows, all from one sample in a study of T cell responses to AZD1222 COVID-19 vaccine. Assay used: immunoSEQ multiplex PCR; TCRdb lists only in-frame clones, some missing. This sample yields over 100,000 clones, of which about 88% are seen a single time; over 15% belongs to the top ten. The sequenced sample was peripheral blood, obtained on day 0 of AZD1222 vaccination. These receptors were obtained from an adult in good health. Each CDR3 is given with its conserved first and last residue. D genes are given only for firm matches. Clone size is given for some rows only: seen once, a few or many times, or a class if the clone is expanded.

cdr3_nt cdr3_aa d_call clone_size j_call v_call
TGTGCCAGCAGCCCCACCCCCTTCGGACTAGCTAGTAATGAGCAGTTCTTC CASSPTPFGLASNEQFF TRBD2 - TRBJ2-1 TRBV7-2
TGCGCCAGCAGCTTGGCCGCGGGACAGACAGATACGCAGTATTTT CASSLAAGQTDTQYF - - TRBJ2-3 TRBV5-1
TGTGCCAGCAGCTTAGGATTAGGGGCGTCCGGGGAGCTGTTTTTT CASSLGLGASGELFF - - TRBJ2-2 TRBV7-7
TGTGCCAGCAGGATACAGGGCGGGGGCTACACCTTC CASRIQGGGYTF - - TRBJ1-2 TRBV6-5
TGCAGTGCACGGGACAGGGACGAGCAGTACTTC CSARDRDEQYF TRBD1 - TRBJ2-7 TRBV20-1
TGTGCCAGCAGCCCCAGTCTATCCGACAGGGCTAATCAGCCCCAGCATTTT CASSPSLSDRANQPQHF TRBD1 - TRBJ1-5 TRBV7-8
TGTGCCAGCAGCCAAGAGACAACTTTGGGGGGCTACACCTTC CASSQETTLGGYTF - - TRBJ1-2 TRBV14
TGTGCCAGCAGTGACCGCCCGACAGGCCATGCAACTAATGAAAAACTGTTTTTT CASSDRPTGHATNEKLFF - - TRBJ1-4 TRBV25-1
TGTGCCAGCAGTGAAGGCCCTGCCATTAGCACAGATACGCAGTATTTT CASSEGPAISTDTQYF - - TRBJ2-3 TRBV25-1
TGTGCCAGCAGTTACACCCCGAATTCACCCCTCCACTTT CASSYTPNSPLHF - - TRBJ1-6 TRBV6-5
TGCGCCAGCAGCTTGGAGGGGGCTTGGAACACCGGGGAGCTGTTTTTT CASSLEGAWNTGELFF TRBD1 - TRBJ2-2 TRBV5-1
TGCAGCGGAGCCGGGACCTCGGTTTACAATGAGCAGTTCTTC CSGAGTSVYNEQFF - - TRBJ2-1 TRBV29-1
TGTGCCAGCAGTGATGGAGGGGTTGGCTACACCTTC CASSDGGVGYTF - - TRBJ1-2 TRBV6-1
TGTGCCAGCAGCGTAGCGGGGAGAGGAGAGACCCAGTACTTC CASSVAGRGETQYF - - TRBJ2-5 TRBV9
TGCAGCGTTGAAGGGCCCTTGAACACTGAAGCTTTCTTT CSVEGPLNTEAFF - - TRBJ1-1 TRBV29-1
TGTGCCAGCAGCATCTTCCGGGACAGGGGTTCCAGTGACTATGGCTACACCTTC CASSIFRDRGSSDYGYTF TRBD1 - TRBJ1-2 TRBV9
TGTGCCTGGAGTGTGTCAGGGACTGGCTACACCTTC CAWSVSGTGYTF - - TRBJ1-2 TRBV30
TGCGCCAGCAGCTTGGATGAGGGAGGCTACAATGAGCAGTTCTTC CASSLDEGGYNEQFF - - TRBJ2-1 TRBV5-1
TGCGCCAGCAGCCATCTGATTACCGGGGTCCGAAATGAGCAGTTCTTC CASSHLITGVRNEQFF - - TRBJ2-1 TRBV4-1
TGTGCCAGCAGCGTAGCGACGGCTGACAGCTATGGCTACACCTTC CASSVATADSYGYTF - once TRBJ1-2 TRBV9
TGTGCCATCAGGACGACTAGCGGCTACGAGCAGTACTTC CAIRTTSGYEQYF TRBD2 - TRBJ2-7 TRBV10-3
TGTGCCTGGAGTGTCGGCCAGGGGGAGCTGTACTTC CAWSVGQGELYF TRBD1 - TRBJ2-7 TRBV30
TGTGCCAGCAGTTACTCTTCAGGGAACTACTATGGCTACACCTTC CASSYSSGNYYGYTF - - TRBJ1-2 TRBV6-2/TRBV6-3
TGCGCCAGCAGGGGGTCCGGGACAGGGGGCCCCGGGGAGCTGTTTTTT CASRGSGTGGPGELFF TRBD1 - TRBJ2-2 TRBV5-1
TGTGCCAGCTCACCGGACGGCCCGATGAATCAGCCCCAGCATTTT CASSPDGPMNQPQHF - - TRBJ1-5 TRBV18
TGTGCCAGCACTCCTTCTTCTAGCGGGAGCTCCTACAATGAGCAGTTCTTC CASTPSSSGSSYNEQFF TRBD2 - TRBJ2-1 TRBV27
TGCGCCAGTAAGCTAGCGGGAGTAGAGACCCAGTACTTC CASKLAGVETQYF TRBD2 once TRBJ2-5 TRBV5-1
TGCGCCAGCAGCTTGGTTAAGGGGACACTGAACACTGAAGCTTTCTTT CASSLVKGTLNTEAFF - once TRBJ1-1 TRBV5-1
TGTGCCAGCACTCAGCCGGGGGCTGGAGAGACCCAGTACTTC CASTQPGAGETQYF - - TRBJ2-5 TRBV6-5
TGTGCCAGCAGCCCCCCGACAGGCTACAATGAGCAGTTCTTC CASSPPTGYNEQFF - - TRBJ2-1 TRBV5-4
TGTGCCAGCAGCCACAAGCGAACCGGGGAGCTGTTTTTT CASSHKRTGELFF - - TRBJ2-2 TRBV2
TGTGCCTGGAGTGCCGGGACCCAGAGGCAGTACTTC CAWSAGTQRQYF - - TRBJ2-7 TRBV30
TGTGCCAGCAGCTCCGGCTGGACAGGGAGGTACGAGCAGTACTTC CASSSGWTGRYEQYF TRBD1 - TRBJ2-7 TRBV7-2
TGTGCCACCAGTGATTTCAGGGTTGGCGAAGAGACCCAGTACTTC CATSDFRVGEETQYF - - TRBJ2-5 TRBV24-1
TGTGCCAGCAGGGGAATGAAGAACACTGAAGCTTTCTTT CASRGMKNTEAFF - - TRBJ1-1 TRBV2
TGTGCCAGCAGCTTCCCAGCGGCCTCCTACAATGAGCAGTTCTTC CASSFPAASYNEQFF - - TRBJ2-1 TRBV11-1